This T cell receptor (beta chain) comes out of a study of cytomegalovirus exposure and HLA in healthy donors. General study results and limits: Donors belonging to an Asian-associated ancestry cluster reportedly showed fewer N-insertions in productive TCRs than the roughly 670-donor mean, according to what a later analysis found.

Germline V CDR1 and CDR2: SNHLY, FYNNEI. This CDR3 region has 14 residues. V shed 4 bases and J shed 2 bases, with 10 bases lying between them. Points on this clone: Its antigen is as yet unknown.

The PCR contained 60 Vbeta and 13 Jbeta primers. Libraries were prepared by immunoSEQ multiplex PCR; TCRdb keeps only in-frame clonotypes and omits some of them. The sample includes more than 90,000 clones, about 76% of them seen just once. At sampling all donors were nominally healthy, likely with unrecorded immune exposures. The chain couples TRBV2 to TRBJ2-3; D not resolved. The TCR originated in a man aged 25-40 years in good health and CMV-seropositive. The sequenced sample was PBMCs. This chain's CDR3 is CASSVYRTTDTQYF. In DNA, the CDR3 is TGTGCCAGCAGTGTGTACAGAACCACAGATACGCAGTATTTT.